Detailed here is one T cell receptor beta chain. Its specificity is not known. The data stem from a study of CD8+ T cells in alopecia areata. The study, taken as a whole, reports: More clonal than normal scalp was lesional scalp, particularly alopecia totalis/universalis.

The CDR3 contains 18 residues. J gave up 1 base and V 1 base, and 7 bases lay outside the gene matches. Per the germline V gene, CDR1 is MGHRA and CDR2 is YSYEKL. After isolation, RNA underwent reverse transcription to generate cDNA as the sequencing template. Profiled with immunoSEQ multiplex PCR; TCRdb holds only in-frame clones, not every one. This table holds 110,000 to 150,000 clones, about half found once. This sequence originates from a human donor with alopecia areata. This chain connects TRBV4-1 to TRBJ2-6, with 7 bases identical to TRBD1. The sequenced sample was CD4+ T cells sorted from blood, obtained at week 0. In DNA, the CDR3 is TGCGCCAGCAGCCAAGCCGGGACAGCACGGTCTGGGGCCAACGTCCTGACTTTC. Protein: CASSQAGTARSGANVLTF.